This T cell receptor beta chain was recorded in a study of OX40 agonist ivuxolimab in advanced cancers. Data came from immunoSEQ multiplex PCR; TCRdb stores just in-frame clones and leaves some out. The repertoire holds about 68,000 clones, 91% seen once, with about 0.3% in the top ten. The CDR3 loop spans 15 amino acids. Germline CDR1 SGHTA, CDR2 FQGNSA. The V gene lost 4 bases and the J gene lost 2 bases, with 13 bases spanning the gap. The receptor's source is an adult with an advanced solid tumor such as melanoma, head and neck, liver or kidney cancer. V is TRBV7-2 and J is TRBJ2-3, with D unresolved. This sample comprised CD4+ or CD8+ T cells sorted from blood, obtained in a trial of the OX40 agonist ivuxolimab. Here the CDR3 reads CASSSETGYTDTQYF. The CDR3 DNA reads as TGTGCCAGCAGCTCCGAGACTGGATACACAGATACGCAGTATTTT.